These T cell receptor beta chains were read from a single sample in a study of blood T cells in healthy people across ages. TCRdb itself ran the 5' RACE reads through MiXCR, one entry per CDR3 protein. Found here are about 930,000 distinct CDR3 sequences, about 29% of them singletons; the top ten hold roughly 10%. A further study also used this sample, focusing on T cells of mothers and their children.

The source material was blood. All receptors come from a woman aged 40 to 55 in good health. CDR3s include the opening cysteine and the closing phenylalanine or tryptophan. The D gene is left open where the match is weak. Size is stated for part of the rows, as once, few or many counts, or as a class when the clone is expanded.

TRBV6-5	-	TRBJ2-2	-	CASSYGLNTGELFF	TGTGCCAGCAGTTACGGGTTGAACACCGGGGAGCTGTTTTTT
TRBV19	few	TRBJ2-3	-	CASSILDITDTQYF	TGTGCCAGTAGTATTCTGGACATCACAGATACGCAGTATTTT
TRBV7-2	few	TRBJ1-6	TRBD1	CASSLAVTGSGSPLHF	TGTGCCAGCAGCTTAGCCGTGACAGGGAGTGGTTCACCCCTCCACTTT
TRBV4-3	many	TRBJ2-7	-	CASSQDPGQSYEQYF	TGCGCCAGCAGCCAAGATCCCGGGCAATCCTACGAGCAGTACTTC
TRBV25-1	few	TRBJ1-1	TRBD1	CATRQGPTEAFF	TGTGCCACCCGACAGGGACCCACTGAAGCTTTCTTT
TRBV7-9	many	TRBJ2-3	TRBD2	CASSSRGGRTDTQYF	TGTGCCAGCAGCTCCCGGGGGGGGCGCACAGATACGCAGTATTTT
TRBV30	few	TRBJ2-7	-	CAWSDRSYEQYF	TGTGCCTGGAGTGATCGGAGCTACGAGCAGTACTTC
TRBV18	-	TRBJ2-1	-	CASSPNGNEQFF	TGTGCCAGCTCCCCAAACGGCAATGAGCAGTTCTTC
TRBV6-2/TRBV6-3	many	TRBJ2-7	TRBD1	CATRDRGFHEQYF	TGTGCCACCCGGGACAGGGGGTTCCACGAGCAGTACTTC
TRBV19	-	TRBJ2-3	TRBD1	CAGSPLPGQGPNTQYF	TGTGCCGGTAGCCCACTCCCGGGACAGGGACCGAATACGCAGTATTTT
TRBV29-1	many	TRBJ2-5	TRBD2	CSVEQGGGRETQYF	TGCAGCGTTGAACAGGGCGGGGGGAGGGAGACCCAGTACTTC
TRBV14	-	TRBJ2-7	TRBD1	CASSQTGVLYEQYF	TGTGCCAGCAGCCAAACAGGGGTTCTGTACGAGCAGTACTTC
TRBV5-1	many	TRBJ2-1	-	CASSLAGVRGSYNEQFF	TGCGCCAGCAGCCTGGCCGGGGTTCGAGGGTCCTACAATGAGCAGTTCTTC
TRBV2	-	TRBJ1-2	TRBD1	CASKVGDRANHGYTF	TGTGCCAGCAAGGTTGGGGACAGGGCTAACCATGGCTACACCTTC
TRBV19	few	TRBJ2-7	-	CASSSQGNLEQYF	TGTGCCAGTAGTAGCCAGGGAAATCTCGAGCAGTACTTC
TRBV7-8	-	TRBJ1-6	-	CASSSYRVRAYNSPLHF	TGTGCCAGCAGCTCGTACAGGGTGCGCGCCTATAATTCACCCCTCCACTTT
TRBV7-6	few	TRBJ2-7	TRBD1	CASSLHDRGYEQYF	TGTGCCAGCAGCCTTCATGACAGGGGCTACGAGCAGTACTTC
TRBV5-1	-	TRBJ1-5	-	CASSPEPGAAKPQHF	TGCGCCAGCAGCCCGGAACCAGGCGCCGCTAAGCCCCAGCATTTT
TRBV9	-	TRBJ1-1	-	CASSATGTTNTEAFF	TGTGCCAGCAGCGCCACAGGGACCACGAACACTGAAGCTTTCTTT
TRBV12-3/TRBV12-4	many	TRBJ2-1	-	CASSFGGDLGEQFF	TGTGCCAGCAGTTTCGGAGGGGACCTTGGGGAGCAGTTCTTC
TRBV20-1	many	TRBJ2-1	-	CSARDLREQFF	TGCAGTGCTAGAGATCTTCGTGAGCAGTTCTTC
TRBV4-3	-	TRBJ1-1	-	CASSQDNWETATGAFF	TGCGCCAGCAGCCAAGACAATTGGGAGACAGCTACTGGAGCTTTCTTT
TRBV5-1	-	TRBJ1-1	-	CASSLRRGEAFF	TGCGCCAGCAGCTTGAGGAGGGGTGAAGCTTTCTTT
TRBV20-1	-	TRBJ2-1	-	CSARGDTGGHNEQFF	TGCAGTGCTAGAGGGGACACCGGCGGCCACAATGAGCAGTTCTTC
TRBV5-1	few	TRBJ2-3	-	CASSGGTDLSTDTQYF	TGCGCCAGCAGCGGCGGGACAGACCTTAGCACAGATACGCAGTATTTT
TRBV20-1	-	TRBJ2-3	TRBD2	CSAIPSGRTTDTQYF	TGCAGTGCGATACCTAGCGGGAGGACGACAGATACGCAGTATTTT
TRBV6-5	-	TRBJ1-5	-	CASSYRAGSNQPQHF	TGTGCCAGCAGTTACCGCGCAGGCAGCAATCAGCCCCAGCATTTT
TRBV21-1	-	TRBJ2-5	-	CASSKRGEQETQYF	TGTGCCAGCAGCAAAAGGGGGGAGCAAGAGACCCAGTACTTC
TRBV28	-	TRBJ1-1	-	CASSFPMGVTEAFF	TGTGCCAGCAGTTTCCCCATGGGTGTCACTGAAGCTTTCTTT
TRBV20-1	-	TRBJ2-3	-	CSVQRGTDTQYF	TGCAGTGTTCAGCGGGGCACAGATACGCAGTATTTT
TRBV9	few	TRBJ1-1	-	CASSPSLGGVTEAFF	TGTGCCAGCAGCCCTAGCTTGGGGGGCGTCACTGAAGCTTTCTTT
TRBV20-1	-	TRBJ2-2	TRBD2	CSVVLARNTGELFF	TGCAGTGTTGTACTAGCGAGGAACACCGGGGAGCTGTTTTTT
TRBV7-3	-	TRBJ2-1	TRBD1	CASSSRQGGEQFF	TGTGCCAGCAGCTCCCGACAGGGTGGTGAGCAGTTCTTC
TRBV19	-	TRBJ2-7	TRBD1	CASSPPDRPTGEQYF	TGTGCCAGTAGCCCCCCGGACAGGCCCACTGGGGAGCAGTACTTC
TRBV27	-	TRBJ1-1	TRBD1	CASRDRVKPEAFF	TGTGCCAGCAGGGACAGGGTGAAGCCTGAAGCTTTCTTT
TRBV28	-	TRBJ1-4	-	CASSFPGANNEKLFF	TGTGCCAGCAGTTTTCCGGGGGCGAATAATGAAAAACTGTTTTTT
TRBV7-8	-	TRBJ2-2	TRBD2	CASSLRDYYTGELFF	TGTGCCAGCAGCCTCCGGGACTATTACACCGGGGAGCTGTTTTTT
TRBV4-3	few	TRBJ1-5	-	CASSQDNGRGGQPQHF	TGCGCCAGCAGCCAAGATAACGGAAGGGGCGGTCAGCCCCAGCATTTT
TRBV6-2/TRBV6-3	-	TRBJ1-5	-	CASSWAGVGQPQHF	TGTGCCAGCAGTTGGGCCGGGGTAGGGCAGCCCCAGCATTTT
TRBV3-1	-	TRBJ1-6	TRBD1	CASSQGTGVNSPLHF	TGTGCCAGCAGCCAAGGGACAGGGGTGAATTCACCCCTCCACTTT
TRBV7-2	many	TRBJ2-3	TRBD2	CASSPARTSGRTDTQYF	TGTGCCAGCAGCCCAGCCCGGACTAGCGGACGCACAGATACGCAGTATTTT
TRBV29-1	many	TRBJ2-7	TRBD1	CSVYSPDRFSSYEQYF	TGCAGCGTATACAGCCCGGACAGGTTCAGCTCCTACGAGCAGTACTTC
TRBV7-2	-	TRBJ2-2	-	CASSLGGSGELFF	TGTGCCAGCAGCTTAGGAGGATCCGGGGAGCTGTTTTTT
TRBV19	-	TRBJ1-2	-	CASSDPGRSYGYTF	TGTGCCAGTAGTGACCCGGGACGGTCTTATGGCTACACCTTC
TRBV7-2	-	TRBJ2-3	-	CASRENRVADTQYF	TGTGCCAGCAGGGAAAACAGGGTGGCAGATACGCAGTATTTT
TRBV29-1	-	TRBJ1-1	-	CSVGDGYTEAFF	TGCAGCGTTGGGGACGGCTACACTGAAGCTTTCTTT
TRBV28	-	TRBJ2-1	TRBD2	CASSSPTSGDISYNEQFF	TGTGCCAGCAGTTCGCCGACTAGCGGGGACATTTCCTACAATGAGCAGTTCTTC
TRBV12-3/TRBV12-4	few	TRBJ2-3	TRBD2	CASITPSGGVDTQYF	TGTGCCAGCATCACCCCTAGCGGGGGGGTAGATACGCAGTATTTT
TRBV4-2	many	TRBJ2-7	TRBD1	CASSQIGQGIYEQYF	TGTGCCAGCAGCCAGATTGGACAGGGGATTTACGAGCAGTACTTC
TRBV5-1	many	TRBJ1-1	-	CASSKGDTEAFF	TGTGCCAGCAGCAAGGGGGACACTGAAGCTTTCTTT
TRBV19	-	TRBJ2-7	TRBD1	CASSIGGTGAEQYF	TGTGCCAGTAGTATAGGCGGGACAGGGGCCGAGCAGTACTTC
TRBV5-1	many	TRBJ2-3	-	CASSPRTADTQYF	TGCGCCAGCAGCCCCCGGACAGCCGATACGCAGTATTTT
TRBV7-2	-	TRBJ2-1	TRBD1	CASSETPGQGNGEQFF	TGTGCCAGCAGCGAGACACCGGGACAGGGTAACGGTGAGCAGTTCTTC
TRBV7-9	few	TRBJ2-1	-	CASSLAGGSRNEQFF	TGTGCCAGCAGCTTGGCTGGGGGGTCAAGGAATGAGCAGTTCTTC
TRBV5-6	-	TRBJ2-7	-	CASSFTGPLSYEQYF	TGTGCCAGCAGCTTCACAGGTCCCCTCTCTTACGAGCAGTACTTC